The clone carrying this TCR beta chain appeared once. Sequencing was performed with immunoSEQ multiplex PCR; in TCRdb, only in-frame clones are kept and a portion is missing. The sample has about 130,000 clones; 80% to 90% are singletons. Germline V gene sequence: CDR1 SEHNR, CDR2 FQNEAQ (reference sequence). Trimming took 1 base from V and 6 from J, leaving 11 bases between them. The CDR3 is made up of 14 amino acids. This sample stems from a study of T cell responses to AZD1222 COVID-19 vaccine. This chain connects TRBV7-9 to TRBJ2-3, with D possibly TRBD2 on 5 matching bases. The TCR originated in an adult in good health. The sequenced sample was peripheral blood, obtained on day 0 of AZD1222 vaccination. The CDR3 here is CASSLGQTGDTQYF. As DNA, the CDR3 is TGTGCCAGCAGCTTAGGCCAGACGGGGGATACGCAGTATTTT.